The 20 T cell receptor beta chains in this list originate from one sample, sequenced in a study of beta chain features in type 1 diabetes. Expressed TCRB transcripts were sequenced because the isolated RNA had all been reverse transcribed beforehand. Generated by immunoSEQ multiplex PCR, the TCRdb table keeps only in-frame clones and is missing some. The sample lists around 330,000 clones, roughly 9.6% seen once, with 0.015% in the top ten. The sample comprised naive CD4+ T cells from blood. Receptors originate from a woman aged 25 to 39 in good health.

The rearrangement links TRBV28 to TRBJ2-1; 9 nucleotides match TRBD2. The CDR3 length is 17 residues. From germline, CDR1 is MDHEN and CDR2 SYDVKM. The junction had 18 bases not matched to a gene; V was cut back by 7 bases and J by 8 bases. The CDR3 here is CASTSRGLAGSRHEQFF. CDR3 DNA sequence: TGTGCCAGCACCTCTCGGGGTCTAGCGGGAAGCCGCCATGAGCAGTTCTTC.

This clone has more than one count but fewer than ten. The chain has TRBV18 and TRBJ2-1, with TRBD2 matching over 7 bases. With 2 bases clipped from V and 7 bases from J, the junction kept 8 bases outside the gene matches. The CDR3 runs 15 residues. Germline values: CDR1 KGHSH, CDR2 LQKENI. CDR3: CASSPDVWGGNEQFF. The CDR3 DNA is TGTGCCAGCTCACCAGACGTTTGGGGAGGGAATGAGCAGTTCTTC.

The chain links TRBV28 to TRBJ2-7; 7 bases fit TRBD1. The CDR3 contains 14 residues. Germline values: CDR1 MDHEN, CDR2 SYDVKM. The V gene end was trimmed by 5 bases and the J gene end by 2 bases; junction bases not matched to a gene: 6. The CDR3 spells CASSAGTAAYEQYF. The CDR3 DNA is TGTGCCAGCAGTGCTGGGACAGCCGCCTACGAGCAGTACTTC.

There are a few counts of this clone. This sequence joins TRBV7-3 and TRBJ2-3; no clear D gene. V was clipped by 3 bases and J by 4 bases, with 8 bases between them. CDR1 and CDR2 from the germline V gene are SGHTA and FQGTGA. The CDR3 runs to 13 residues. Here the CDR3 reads CASSFAASDTQYF. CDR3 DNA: TGTGCCAGCAGCTTCGCGGCCTCAGATACGCAGTATTTT.

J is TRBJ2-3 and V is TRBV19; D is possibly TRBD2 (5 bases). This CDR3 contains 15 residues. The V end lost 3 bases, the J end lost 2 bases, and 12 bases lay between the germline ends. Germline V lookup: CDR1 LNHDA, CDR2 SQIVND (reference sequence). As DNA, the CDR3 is TGTGCCAGTAGTATCGGACTCTTTTCCACAGATACGCAGTATTTT. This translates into CASSIGLFSTDTQYF. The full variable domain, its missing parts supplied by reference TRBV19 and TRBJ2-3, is DGGITQSPKYLFRKEGQNVTLSCEQNLNHDAMYWYRQDPGQGLRLIYYSQIVNDFQKGDIAEGYSVSREKKESFPLTVTSAQKNPTAFYLCASSIGLFSTDTQYFGPGTRLTVL.

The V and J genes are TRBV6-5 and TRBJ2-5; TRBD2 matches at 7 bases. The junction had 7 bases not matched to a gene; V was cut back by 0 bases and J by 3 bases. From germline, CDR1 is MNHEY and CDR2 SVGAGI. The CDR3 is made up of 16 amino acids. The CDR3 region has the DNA TGTGCCAGCAGTTACTCGCCCCCTAGCGGTGAAGAGACCCAGTACTTC. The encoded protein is CASSYSPPSGEETQYF.

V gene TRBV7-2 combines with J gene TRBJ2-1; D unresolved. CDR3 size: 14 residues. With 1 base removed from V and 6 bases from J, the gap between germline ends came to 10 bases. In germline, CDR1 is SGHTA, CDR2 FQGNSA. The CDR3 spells CASSLGSRLNEQFF. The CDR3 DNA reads TGTGCCAGCAGCTTAGGGAGTAGGCTCAATGAGCAGTTCTTC.

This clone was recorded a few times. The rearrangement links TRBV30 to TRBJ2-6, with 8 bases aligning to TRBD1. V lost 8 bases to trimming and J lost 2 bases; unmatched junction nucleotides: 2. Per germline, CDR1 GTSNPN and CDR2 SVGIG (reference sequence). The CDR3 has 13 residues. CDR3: CARQGPGANVLTF. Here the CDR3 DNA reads TGTGCCCGACAGGGGCCTGGGGCCAACGTCCTGACTTTC.

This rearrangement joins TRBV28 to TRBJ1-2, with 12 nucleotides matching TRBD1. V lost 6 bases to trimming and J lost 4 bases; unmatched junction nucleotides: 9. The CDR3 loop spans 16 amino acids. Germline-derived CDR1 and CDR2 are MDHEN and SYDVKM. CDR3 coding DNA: TGTGCCAGCAGCCAGGGACAGGGGGCAGGTGGCTATGGCTACACCTTC. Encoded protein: CASSQGQGAGGYGYTF.

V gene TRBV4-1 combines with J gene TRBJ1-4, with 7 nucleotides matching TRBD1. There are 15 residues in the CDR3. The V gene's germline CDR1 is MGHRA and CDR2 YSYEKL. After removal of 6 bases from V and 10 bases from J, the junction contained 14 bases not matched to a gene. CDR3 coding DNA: TGCGCCAGCAGGTCCCCCGGGACAGCGGACGGAAAACTGTTTTTT. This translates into CASRSPGTADGKLFF.

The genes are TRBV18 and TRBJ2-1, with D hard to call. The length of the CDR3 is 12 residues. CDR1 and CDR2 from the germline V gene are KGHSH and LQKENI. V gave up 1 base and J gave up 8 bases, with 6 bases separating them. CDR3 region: CASSPLGDEQFF. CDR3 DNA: TGTGCCAGCTCACCACTCGGAGATGAGCAGTTCTTC.

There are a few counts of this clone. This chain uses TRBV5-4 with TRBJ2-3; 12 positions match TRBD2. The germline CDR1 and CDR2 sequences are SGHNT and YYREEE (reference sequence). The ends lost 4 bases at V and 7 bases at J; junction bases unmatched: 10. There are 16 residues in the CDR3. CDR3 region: CASSHGTSGRLHTQYF. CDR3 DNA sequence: TGTGCCAGCAGCCACGGAACTAGCGGGAGGTTGCATACGCAGTATTTT.

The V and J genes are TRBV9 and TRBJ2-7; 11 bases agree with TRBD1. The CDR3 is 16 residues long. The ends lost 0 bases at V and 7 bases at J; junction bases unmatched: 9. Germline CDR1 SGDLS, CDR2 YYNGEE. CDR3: CASSVEMDRGLGEQYF. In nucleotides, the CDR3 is TGTGCCAGCAGCGTAGAAATGGACAGGGGGCTGGGAGAGCAGTACTTC.

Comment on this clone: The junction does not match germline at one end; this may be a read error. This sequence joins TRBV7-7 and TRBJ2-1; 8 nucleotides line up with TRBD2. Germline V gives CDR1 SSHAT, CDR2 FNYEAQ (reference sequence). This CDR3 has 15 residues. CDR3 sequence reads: CASSRTSLDRNEQFF. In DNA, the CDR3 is TGTGCTAGCAGCAGGACTAGCTTGGATAGGAATGAGCAGTTCTTC.

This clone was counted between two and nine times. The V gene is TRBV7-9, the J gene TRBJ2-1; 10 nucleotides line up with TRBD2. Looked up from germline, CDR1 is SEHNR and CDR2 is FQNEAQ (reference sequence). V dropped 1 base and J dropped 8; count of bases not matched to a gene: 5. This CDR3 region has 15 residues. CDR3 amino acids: CASSLVTSGIDEQFF. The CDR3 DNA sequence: TGTGCCAGCAGCTTAGTTACTAGCGGGATTGATGAGCAGTTCTTC.

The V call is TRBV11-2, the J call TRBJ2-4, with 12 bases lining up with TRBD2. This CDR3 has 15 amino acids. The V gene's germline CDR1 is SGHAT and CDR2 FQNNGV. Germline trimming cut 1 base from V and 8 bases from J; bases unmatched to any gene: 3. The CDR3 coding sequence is TGTGCCAGCAGCTTAGGGACTAGCGGGGCGGACATTCAGTACTTC. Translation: CASSLGTSGADIQYF.

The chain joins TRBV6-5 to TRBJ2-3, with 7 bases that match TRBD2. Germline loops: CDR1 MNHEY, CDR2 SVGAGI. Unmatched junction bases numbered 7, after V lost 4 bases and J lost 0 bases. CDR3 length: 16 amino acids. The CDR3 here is CASSLLSGSSTDTQYF. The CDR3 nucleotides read TGTGCCAGCAGTTTACTTAGCGGGTCTAGCACAGATACGCAGTATTTT.

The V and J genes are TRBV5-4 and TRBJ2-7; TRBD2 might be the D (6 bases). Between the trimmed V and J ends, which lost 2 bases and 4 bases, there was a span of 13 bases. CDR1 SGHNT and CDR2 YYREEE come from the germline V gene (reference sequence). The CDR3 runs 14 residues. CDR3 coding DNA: TGTGCCAGCAGCTTCGGCGGGACGCTGTACGAGCAGTACTTC. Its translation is CASSFGGTLYEQYF.

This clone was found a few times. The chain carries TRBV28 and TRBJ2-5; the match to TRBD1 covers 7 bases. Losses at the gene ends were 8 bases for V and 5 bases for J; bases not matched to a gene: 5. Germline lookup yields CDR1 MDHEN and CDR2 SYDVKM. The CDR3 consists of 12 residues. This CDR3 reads CASGLTGETQYF. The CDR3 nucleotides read TGTGCCAGCGGCCTGACAGGGGAGACCCAGTACTTC. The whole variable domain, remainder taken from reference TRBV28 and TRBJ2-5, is DVKVTQSSRYLVKRTGEKVFLECVQDMDHENMFWYRQDPGLGLRLIYFSYDVKMKEKGDIPEGYSVSREKKERFSLILESASTNQTSMYLCASGLTGETQYFGPGTRLLVL.

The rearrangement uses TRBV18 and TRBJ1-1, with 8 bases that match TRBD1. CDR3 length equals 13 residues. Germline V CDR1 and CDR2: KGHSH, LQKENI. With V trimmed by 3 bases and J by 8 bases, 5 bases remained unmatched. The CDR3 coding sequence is TGTGCCAGCTCACCCGCCGGGACAGGAGAAGCTTTCTTT. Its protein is CASSPAGTGEAFF.